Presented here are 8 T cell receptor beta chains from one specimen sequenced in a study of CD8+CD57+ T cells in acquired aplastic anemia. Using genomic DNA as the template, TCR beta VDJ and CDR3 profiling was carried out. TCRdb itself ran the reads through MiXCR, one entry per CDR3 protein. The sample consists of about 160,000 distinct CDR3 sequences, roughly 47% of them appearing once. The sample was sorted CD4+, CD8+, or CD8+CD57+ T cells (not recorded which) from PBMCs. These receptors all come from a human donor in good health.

The CDR3 here is CSARADSGLAYEQYF. As DNA, the CDR3 is TGCAGTGCCAGGGCGGATTCGGGACTGGCCTACGAGCAGTACTTC. The V gene is TRBV20-1, the J gene TRBJ2-7, with a possible D match to TRBD2 (6 bases). V lost 6 bases and J lost 2, with 20 bases in between. Per the germline V gene, CDR1 is DFQATT and CDR2 is SNEGSKA (reference sequence). This CDR3 is 15 amino acids long.

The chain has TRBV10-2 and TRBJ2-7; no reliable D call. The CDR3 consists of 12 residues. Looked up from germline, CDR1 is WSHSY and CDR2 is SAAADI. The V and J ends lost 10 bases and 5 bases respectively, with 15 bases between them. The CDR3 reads CAISVVKDEQYF. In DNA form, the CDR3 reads TGCGCCATCAGCGTCGTAAAGGACGAGCAGTACTTC.

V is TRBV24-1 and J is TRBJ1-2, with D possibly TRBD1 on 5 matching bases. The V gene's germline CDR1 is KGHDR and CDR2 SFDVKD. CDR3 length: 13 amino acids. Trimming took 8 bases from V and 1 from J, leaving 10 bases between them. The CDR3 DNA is TGTGCCACCAAGGGACCCGTTAACTATGGCTACACCTTC. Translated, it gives CATKGPVNYGYTF.

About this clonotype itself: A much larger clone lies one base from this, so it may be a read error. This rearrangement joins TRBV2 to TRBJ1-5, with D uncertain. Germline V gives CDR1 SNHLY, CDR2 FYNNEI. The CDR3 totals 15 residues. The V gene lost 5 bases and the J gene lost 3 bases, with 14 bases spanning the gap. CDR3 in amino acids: CASSYSRADNQPQHF. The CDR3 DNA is TGTGCCAGCAGTTACTCGAGGGCAGACAATCAGCCCCAGCATTTT. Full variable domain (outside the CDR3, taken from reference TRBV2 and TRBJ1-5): EPEVTQTPSHQVTQMGQEVILRCVPISNHLYFYWYRQILGQKVEFLVSFYNNEISEKSEIFDDQFSVERPDGSNFTLKIRSTKLEDSAMYFCASSYSRADNQPQHFGDGTRLSIL.

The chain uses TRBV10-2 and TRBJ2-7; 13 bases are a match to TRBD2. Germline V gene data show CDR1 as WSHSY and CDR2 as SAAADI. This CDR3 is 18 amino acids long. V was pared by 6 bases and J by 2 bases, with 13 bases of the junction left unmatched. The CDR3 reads CASSQDRLAGGLAYEQYF. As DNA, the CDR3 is TGCGCCAGCAGCCAAGATCGACTAGCGGGGGGTCTCGCCTACGAGCAGTACTTC.

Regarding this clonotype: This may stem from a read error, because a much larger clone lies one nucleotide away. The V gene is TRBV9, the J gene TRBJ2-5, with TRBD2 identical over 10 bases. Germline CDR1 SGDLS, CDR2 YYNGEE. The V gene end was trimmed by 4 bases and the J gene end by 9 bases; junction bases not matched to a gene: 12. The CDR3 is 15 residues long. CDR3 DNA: TGTGCCAGCAGCATAGACCCTAGCGGGAGTGAGGCCCAGTACTTC. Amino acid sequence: CASSIDPSGSEAQYF. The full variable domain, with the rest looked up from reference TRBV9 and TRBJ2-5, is DSGVTQTPKHLITATGQRVTLRCSPRSGDLSVYWYQQSLDQGLQFLIQYYNGEERAKGNILERFSAQQFPDLHSELNLSSLELGDSALYFCASSIDPSGSEAQYFGPGTRLLVL.

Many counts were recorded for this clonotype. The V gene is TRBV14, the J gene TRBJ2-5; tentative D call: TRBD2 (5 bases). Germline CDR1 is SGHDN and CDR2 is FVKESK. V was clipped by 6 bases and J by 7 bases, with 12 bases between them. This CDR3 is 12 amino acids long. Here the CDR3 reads CASSLKGGTQYF. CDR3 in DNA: TGTGCCAGCAGTCTCAAAGGAGGGACCCAGTACTTC.

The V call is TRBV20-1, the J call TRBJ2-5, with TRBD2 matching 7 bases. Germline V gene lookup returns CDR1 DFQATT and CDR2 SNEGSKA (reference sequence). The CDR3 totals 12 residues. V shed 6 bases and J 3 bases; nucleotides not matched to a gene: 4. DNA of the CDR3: TGCAGTGCCCCGGGACTAAAAGAGACCCAGTACTTC. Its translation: CSAPGLKETQYF.